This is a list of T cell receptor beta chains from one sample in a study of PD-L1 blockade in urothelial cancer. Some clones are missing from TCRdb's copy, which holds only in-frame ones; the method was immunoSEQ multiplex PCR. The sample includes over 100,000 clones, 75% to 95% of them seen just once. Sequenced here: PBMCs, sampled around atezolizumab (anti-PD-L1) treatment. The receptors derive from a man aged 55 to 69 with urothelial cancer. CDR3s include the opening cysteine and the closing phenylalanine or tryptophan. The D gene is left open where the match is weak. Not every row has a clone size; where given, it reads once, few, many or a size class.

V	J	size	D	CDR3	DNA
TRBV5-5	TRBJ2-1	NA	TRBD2	CASSFFSGGVYNEQFF	TGTGCCAGCAGCTTTTTTAGCGGGGGGGTATACAATGAGCAGTTCTTC
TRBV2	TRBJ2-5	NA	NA	CASSEGRGVETQYF	TGTGCCAGCAGTGAGGGCAGGGGGGTAGAGACCCAGTACTTC
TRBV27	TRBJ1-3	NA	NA	CASSPLAMSSGNTIYF	TGTGCCAGCAGTCCCCTTGCGATGAGCTCTGGAAACACCATATATTTT
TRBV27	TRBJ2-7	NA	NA	CASSTPGLLSYEQYF	TGTGCCAGCAGTACCCCGGGACTGTTATCCTACGAGCAGTACTTC
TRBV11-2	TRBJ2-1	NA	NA	CASSLEVGRGEQFF	TGTGCCAGCAGCTTAGAAGTGGGTAGGGGTGAGCAGTTCTTC
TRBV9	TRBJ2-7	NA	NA	CASSGSGVGYEQYF	TGTGCCAGCAGCGGTAGCGGTGTGGGATACGAGCAGTACTTC
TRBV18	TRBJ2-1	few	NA	CASSLLTGAGNEQFF	TGTGCCAGCTCACTCCTCACAGGGGCGGGAAATGAGCAGTTCTTC
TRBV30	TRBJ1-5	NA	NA	CAWSGYRVGQPQHF	TGTGCCTGGAGTGGTTACAGGGTCGGGCAGCCCCAGCATTTT
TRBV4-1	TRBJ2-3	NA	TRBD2	CASSQPPWGGDPRNTDTQYF	TGCGCCAGCAGCCAACCGCCGTGGGGGGGGGACCCCAGAAACACAGATACGCAGTATTTT
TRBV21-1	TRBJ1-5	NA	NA	CASSENRVGSSQPQHF	TGTGCCAGCAGCGAAAACAGGGTAGGCTCGTCGCAGCCCCAGCATTTT
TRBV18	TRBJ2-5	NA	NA	CASSPEPDFSGQETQYF	TGTGCCAGCTCACCGGAGCCCGATTTTAGCGGCCAAGAGACCCAGTACTTC
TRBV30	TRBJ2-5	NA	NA	CAWSVGAGRTQYF	TGTGCCTGGAGTGTAGGGGCCGGCAGGACCCAGTACTTC
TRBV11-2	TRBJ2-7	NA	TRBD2	CASSLAGLAGGLLEQYF	TGTGCCAGCAGCTTGGCGGGACTAGCGGGAGGGTTATTAGAGCAGTACTTC
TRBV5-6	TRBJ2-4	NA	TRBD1	CASSDGGDRGAQYF	TGTGCCAGCAGCGATGGTGGGGACAGGGGAGCTCAGTACTTC
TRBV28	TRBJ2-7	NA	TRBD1	CASSSFTGTGGSEQYF	TGTGCCAGCAGTTCCTTTACCGGGACAGGGGGATCCGAGCAGTACTTC
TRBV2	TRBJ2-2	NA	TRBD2	CASSDTSGGTGELFF	TGTGCCAGCAGCGATACTAGCGGGGGCACCGGGGAGCTGTTTTTT
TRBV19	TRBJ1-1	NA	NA	CASSPRGNTEAFF	TGTGCCAGTAGCCCTAGGGGGAACACTGAAGCTTTCTTT
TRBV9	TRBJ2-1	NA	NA	CASSVELPYEQFF	TGTGCCAGCAGCGTAGAACTCCCCTATGAGCAGTTCTTC
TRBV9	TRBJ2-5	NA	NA	CASSVSQGGQETQYF	TGTGCCAGCAGCGTAAGCCAGGGGGGACAAGAGACCCAGTACTTC
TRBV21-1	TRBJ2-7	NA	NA	CASSIVQGPFGEQYF	TGTGCCAGCAGCATCGTACAGGGACCCTTCGGCGAGCAGTACTTC
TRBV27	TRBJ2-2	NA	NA	CASSLGQGIPGELFF	TGTGCCAGCAGTTTAGGGCAGGGAATCCCCGGGGAGCTGTTTTTT
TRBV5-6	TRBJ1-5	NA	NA	CASSLGQSNQPQHF	TGTGCCAGCAGCTTAGGACAGAGCAATCAGCCCCAGCATTTT
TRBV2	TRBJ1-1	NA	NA	CASSEPGDWTEAFF	TGTGCCAGCAGTGAACCAGGGGATTGGACTGAAGCTTTCTTT
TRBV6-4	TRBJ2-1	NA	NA	CASSDHGGVEVMSYNEQFF	TGTGCCAGCAGTGACCACGGCGGGGTGGAAGTCATGAGCTACAATGAGCAGTTCTTC
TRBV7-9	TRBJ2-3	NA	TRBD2	CASSPSGGDTQYF	TGTGCCAGCAGCCCTAGCGGGGGGGATACGCAGTATTTT
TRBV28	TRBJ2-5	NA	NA	CASSLPGKETQYF	TGTGCCAGCAGTTTACCGGGGAAAGAGACCCAGTACTTC
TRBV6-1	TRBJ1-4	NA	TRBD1	CASSEFGTGEKLFF	TGTGCCAGCAGTGAATTCGGGACAGGTGAAAAACTGTTTTTT
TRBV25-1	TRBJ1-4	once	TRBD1	CASSEIGTGSGNDEKLFF	TGTGCCAGCAGTGAGATTGGGACAGGGAGCGGTAACGATGAAAAACTGTTTTTT
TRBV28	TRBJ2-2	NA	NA	CASSLEGELFF	TGTGCCAGCAGTCTCGAGGGGGAGCTGTTTTTT
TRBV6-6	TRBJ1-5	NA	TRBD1	CASSSTGGEQPQHF	TGTGCCAGCAGTTCAACAGGGGGCGAGCAGCCCCAGCATTTT
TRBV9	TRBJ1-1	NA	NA	CASSVDTGWGSTEAFF	TGTGCCAGCAGCGTAGATACGGGGTGGGGAAGCACTGAAGCTTTCTTT
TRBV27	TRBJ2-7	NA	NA	CASRPSSPGSGQYF	TGTGCCAGCAGACCCTCCTCCCCCGGGTCCGGGCAGTACTTC
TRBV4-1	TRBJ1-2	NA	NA	CASSQDHRGPFYGYTF	TGCGCCAGCAGCCAAGATCACCGGGGTCCTTTCTATGGCTACACCTTC
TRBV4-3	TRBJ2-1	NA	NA	CASSQDLIGGNEQFF	TGCGCCAGCAGCCAAGATCTTATCGGGGGAAATGAGCAGTTCTTC
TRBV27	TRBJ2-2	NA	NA	CASSLLGGDTGELFF	TGTGCCAGCAGTTTATTAGGCGGTGACACCGGGGAGCTGTTTTTT
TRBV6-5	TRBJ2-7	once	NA	CASSPAGSGYEQYF	TGTGCCAGCAGTCCTGCGGGGTCTGGTTACGAGCAGTACTTC
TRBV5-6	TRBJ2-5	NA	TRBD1	CASSDTLGTGGRETQYF	TGTGCCAGCAGCGACACTCTAGGGACAGGGGGCCGAGAGACCCAGTACTTC